Following are 25 T cell receptor beta chains from one sample sequenced in a study of CD8+CD57+ T cells in acquired aplastic anemia. The use of genomic DNA as template underpinned the TCR beta VDJ and CDR3 profiling. TCRdb recomputed calls from the reads with MiXCR, one row per CDR3 protein. The sample lists 150,000 to 200,000 distinct CDR3 sequences, 50% to 75% occurring once. The sample taken for sequencing was sorted CD4+, CD8+, or CD8+CD57+ T cells (not recorded which) from PBMCs. The receptors were sampled from a human donor with severe aplastic anemia or a healthy control (not recorded which).

This clonotype turned up a few times. This sequence joins TRBV5-4 and TRBJ1-2; unclear D gene. The germline V and J ends were trimmed by 0 bases and 5 bases, with 11 bases remaining between them. The germline V gene encodes CDR1 SGHNT and CDR2 YYREEE (reference sequence). The CDR3 consists of 14 residues. CDR3 in amino acids: CASSLDSAAYGYTF. Here the CDR3 DNA reads TGTGCCAGCAGCTTGGATTCGGCAGCTTATGGCTACACCTTC. The whole variable domain, filled in from reference TRBV5-4 and TRBJ1-2, reads ETGVTQSPTHLIKTRGQQVTLRCSSQSGHNTVSWYQQALGQGPQFIFQYYREEENGRGNFPPRFSGLQFPNYSSELNVNALELDDSALYLCASSLDSAAYGYTFGSGTRLTVV.

The rearrangement uses TRBV7-9 and TRBJ2-7; no definite D call. V lost 5 bases to trimming and J lost 8 bases, with 13 bases between them. CDR3 length: 12 residues. The germline CDR1 and CDR2 sequences are SEHNR and FQNEAQ (reference sequence). The CDR3 DNA follows: TGTGCCAGCAGCCCACTGGGGTCGAAGCAGTACTTC. Its translation: CASSPLGSKQYF.

This rearrangement joins TRBV10-2 to TRBJ2-1; the match to TRBD2 covers 7 bases. The J segment lost 7 bases and the V segment lost 4 bases, leaving 10 bases of the junction unmatched. The germline gives CDR1 WSHSY, CDR2 SAAADI. The CDR3 is 15 amino acids. The CDR3 coding sequence is TGCGCCAGCAGTGCTTCGCGGGGACTATTAAATGAGCAGTTCTTC. It is translated as CASSASRGLLNEQFF.

The table lists this clonotype with a few counts. The chain is built from TRBV27 and TRBJ2-1; 7 bases are shared with TRBD1. CDR1 MNHEY and CDR2 SMNVEV come from the germline V gene (reference sequence). V trimming: 3 bases; J trimming: 5 bases; junction bases outside the gene matches: 7. CDR3 length equals 15 residues. The CDR3: CASSFKGGLNNEQFF. As DNA, the CDR3 is TGTGCCAGCAGTTTTAAAGGGGGCTTGAACAATGAGCAGTTCTTC.

The chain carries TRBV10-2 and TRBJ2-3; the D gene could be TRBD1 or TRBD2 (5 bases each). Trimming took 4 bases from V and 6 from J, leaving 17 bases between them. Germline V gene data show CDR1 as WSHSY and CDR2 as SAAADI. CDR3 length: 15 residues. CDR3 sequence (DNA): TGCGCCAGCAGTGGGGACGGCATGAACACTGATACGCAGTATTTT. This translates into CASSGDGMNTDTQYF.

A single count supports this clonotype. The chain combines TRBV15 with TRBJ1-1; D gene ambiguous. The CDR3 spans 10 residues. V gave up 7 bases and J gave up 11 bases, with 11 bases separating them. From germline, CDR1 is LNHNV and CDR2 YYDKDF (reference sequence). CDR3 nucleotide sequence: TGTGCCACCACCCCTAAGTGGGCTTTCTTT. Translated: CATTPKWAFF.

This chain uses TRBV20-1 with TRBJ2-7, with a tentative D call TRBD2 (6 bases). Trimming took off 5 bases at V and 6 bases at J, with 11 bases between the two ends. Germline V CDR1 and CDR2: DFQATT, SNEGSKA (reference sequence). The CDR3 runs 11 residues. The CDR3 bases are TGCAGTGCTGGGGGAGGCCCCGAGCAGTACTTC. Protein sequence: CSAGGGPEQYF.

Details on this clonotype: The junction shows a germline mismatch at one end, possibly a read error. V and J are TRBV7-8 and TRBJ1-1, with a weak D call TRBD1 (6 bases). This CDR3 is 15 amino acids long. Germline values: CDR1 SGHVS, CDR2 FQNEAQ. The CDR3 is CASSLGGGIGTEAFF. In DNA, the CDR3 is TGTGCCAGCAGTTTAGGGGGAGGAATCGGCACTGAAGCTTTCTTT.

This clonotype has just a few counts. This chain uses TRBV7-2 with TRBJ2-1, with TRBD2 identical over 7 bases. The ends lost 2 bases at V and 5 bases at J; junction bases unmatched: 3. Germline V CDR1 and CDR2: SGHTA, FQGNSA. CDR3 length: 14 residues. The CDR3 DNA reads as TGTGCCAGCAGCTTAATGGCGGGGGACAATGAGCAGTTCTTC. Encoded protein: CASSLMAGDNEQFF.

This chain's CDR3 is CASSEATGTASPGQYF. The CDR3 nucleotides are TGTGCCAGCAGTGAAGCAACCGGGACAGCTTCGCCGGGGCAGTACTTC. This rearrangement joins TRBV6-1 to TRBJ2-7; 7 bases agree with TRBD1. The CDR3 is 16 amino acids. CDR1 is MNHNS, CDR2 SASEGT, per germline. Trimming removed 0 bases from V and 9 bases from J; junction bases left unmatched: 14.

V and J are TRBV29-1 and TRBJ2-7; 12 bases are shared with TRBD1. The CDR3 runs 14 residues. V gave up 4 bases and J gave up 4 bases; unmatched junction bases: 5. CDR1 is SQVTM and CDR2 is ANQGSEA in the germline V gene. In DNA form, the CDR3 reads TGCAGCGTTGTGGGGGACAGGGGGCATTACGAGCAGTACTTC. It specifies CSVVGDRGHYEQYF.

The chain has TRBV7-9 and TRBJ2-7; D possibly matches TRBD1 or TRBD2 (7 bases each). This CDR3 spans 13 amino acids. The V gene's germline CDR1 is SEHNR and CDR2 FQNEAQ (reference sequence). Trimming left V 6 bases short and J 7 bases short, with 16 bases between. The CDR3 coding sequence is TGTGCCAGCAGATACCAGGGGGAGGGTGAGCAGTACTTC. Protein product: CASRYQGEGEQYF.

This clonotype has only a few counts. Germline and junction disagree at one end, which may indicate a read error. The chain links TRBV4-3 to TRBJ1-1, with 7 bases fitting TRBD1. Germline lookup yields CDR1 LGHNA and CDR2 YSLEER. This CDR3 is built from 15 residues. DNA for the CDR3: TGCGCCAGCAGCTCCAGGGGGAGGCTCGACACTGAGGCTTTCTTT. It codes for CASSSRGRLDTEAFF.

This sequence joins TRBV12-3 or TRBV12-4 and TRBJ2-3; a possible D gene is TRBD1 (5 bases). V was cut by 1 base and J by 3 bases, with 11 bases left in between. The CDR3 covers 15 residues. Here the CDR3 reads CASSLGQGHTDTQYF. The DNA for the CDR3 is TGTGCCAGCAGTTTAGGGCAGGGCCATACAGATACGCAGTATTTT.

The V gene is TRBV19, the J gene TRBJ2-7, with 8 bases matching TRBD1. V shed 6 bases, J shed 0 bases, and the junction held 7 bases outside the gene matches. The CDR3 sequence is 15 residues long. CDR1 is LNHDA, CDR2 SQIVND, per germline (reference sequence). The CDR3 loop is CASSGQGFGSYEQYF. CDR3 bases: TGTGCCAGTAGCGGACAGGGTTTCGGCTCCTACGAGCAGTACTTC.

This clonotype was observed a single time. V and J are TRBV7-9 and TRBJ1-6, with 10 bases lining up with TRBD1. V lost 4 bases and J lost 14; bases outside the gene matches: 8. CDR1 is SEHNR, CDR2 FQNEAQ, per germline (reference sequence). The CDR3 runs 14 residues. The DNA of the CDR3 is TGTGCCAGCAGCTCGGGACAGGGGAAGGGGGCCCTCCACTTT. This gives the protein CASSSGQGKGALHF.

This clonotype was observed a handful of times. J is TRBJ1-2 and V is TRBV15; 8 bases align to TRBD1. V lost 6 bases, J lost 0 bases, and 6 bases stayed unmatched. Germline V gene data show CDR1 as LNHNV and CDR2 as YYDKDF (reference sequence). The CDR3 sequence is 15 residues long. Here the CDR3 DNA reads TGTGCCACCAGGACCGACAGGGGAACTAACTATGGCTACACCTTC. This translates into CATRTDRGTNYGYTF.

The chain carries TRBV12-3 or TRBV12-4 and TRBJ2-2; TRBD2 is a possible D gene (6 bases). CDR3 size: 15 residues. V lost 7 bases and J 3 bases, leaving 15 bases between the germline ends. The CDR3 loop reads CASTTVSGYTGELFF. The CDR3 DNA reads TGTGCCAGCACCACCGTTAGCGGCTACACCGGGGAGCTGTTTTTT.

The table lists this clonotype with a few counts. The gene calls are TRBV7-6 and TRBJ2-7; D gene ambiguous. V lost 2 bases to trimming and J lost 7 bases, with 9 bases between them. The CDR3 sequence is 12 residues long. Per germline, CDR1 SGHVS and CDR2 FNYEAQ. The CDR3 coding sequence is TGTGCCAGCAGCTTAATCCCGACAGAGCAGTACTTC. Protein: CASSLIPTEQYF.

V is TRBV20-1 and J is TRBJ2-7; possible D gene TRBD1, 6 bases. V was cut by 6 bases and J by 3 bases, with 15 bases left in between. CDR1 is DFQATT, CDR2 SNEGSKA, per germline (reference sequence). The CDR3 is 13 amino acids. The CDR3 protein is CSAPRDTHYEQYF. As DNA, the CDR3 is TGCAGTGCGCCCCGGGACACTCACTACGAGCAGTACTTC.

This clonotype was recorded at least ten times. The chain couples TRBV9 to TRBJ2-1, with 8 bases identical to TRBD2. Germline loops: CDR1 SGDLS, CDR2 YYNGEE. This CDR3 has 16 amino acids. J gave up 0 bases and V 4 bases, and 6 bases lay outside the gene matches. The CDR3 is CASSLRLATSYNEQFF. The CDR3 nucleotides are TGTGCCAGCAGCCTCCGACTAGCGACCTCCTACAATGAGCAGTTCTTC. Full variable domain (missing parts from reference TRBV9 and TRBJ2-1): DSGVTQTPKHLITATGQRVTLRCSPRSGDLSVYWYQQSLDQGLQFLIQYYNGEERAKGNILERFSAQQFPDLHSELNLSSLELGDSALYFCASSLRLATSYNEQFFGPGTRLTVL.

The chain carries TRBV4-2 and TRBJ1-6; D is ambiguous. Deletions cut 0 bases from V and 0 bases from J, with 6 bases between. CDR3 length: 16 amino acids. Germline assignment: CDR1 LGHNA and CDR2 YNFKEQ. Written as DNA, the CDR3 is TGTGCCAGCAGCCAAGAAGCCAGCTCCTATAATTCACCCCTCCACTTT. It specifies CASSQEASSYNSPLHF.

This sequence joins TRBV20-1 and TRBJ2-7; 7 bases are a match to TRBD2. Trimming cost V 0 bases and J 3 bases; bases outside gene matches: 11. The CDR3 has 16 amino acids. CDR1 and CDR2 (germline): DFQATT, SNEGSKA (reference sequence). CDR3 in DNA: TGCAGTGCTAGAGATCTTGAGGGTAGCGGGCTCTACGAGCAGTACTTC. This translates into CSARDLEGSGLYEQYF.

This clonotype was seen a handful of times. This may be a read error, as it is one base from a much larger clone. The rearrangement joins TRBV11-3 to TRBJ2-1; TRBD1 might be the D (5 bases). The CDR3 is 13 amino acids. Per germline, CDR1 SGHNT and CDR2 YENEEA. The CDR3: CASSSDSLNELFF. In DNA, the CDR3 is TGTGCCAGCAGCTCCGACAGCCTCAATGAGCTGTTCTTC.

This clonotype showed up just once. The gene calls are TRBV6-4 and TRBJ1-5; D possibly corresponds to TRBD1 (5 bases). Germline loops: CDR1 MRHNA, CDR2 SNTAGT. The CDR3 consists of 14 residues. V was trimmed by 6 bases and J by 11 bases, leaving 20 bases between them. CDR3 nucleotide sequence: TGTGCCAGCAGCGAGGGACTAGAGTCAGAGACCCAGCATTTT. Protein sequence: CASSEGLESETQHF.